This T cell receptor (beta chain) is from a study of T cell repertoires in cytomegalovirus infection. Whole-study context: CMV infection together with matching HLA type was indicated by public TCR beta signatures.

TCRdb processed the reads anew with MiXCR; each CDR3 protein has one entry. The sample carries a few hundred thousand distinct CDR3 sequences, about 15% recorded once. V was clipped by 2 bases and J by 7 bases, with 18 bases between them. The CDR3 has 15 residues. The germline V gene has CDR1 MNHEY and CDR2 SMNVEV (reference sequence). In regard to this clonotype: Its antigen is as yet unknown.

Study findings and constraints: CMV carriers with the relevant HLA were identified by cumulative public TCR beta family frequency. Ex vivo, HLA-C-restricted CMV-specific TCR beta clonotypes prevailed over the rest of the response.

The specimen was CD8+ T cells from PBMCs. The genes are TRBV27 and TRBJ2-7, with D possibly TRBD2 on 5 matching bases. The receptor was isolated from a human donor in good health (CMV status not recorded). Some clones in this sample may be carry-over from other donors' samples. The CDR3 nucleotides are TGTGCCAGCAGTTTAGCGGGCAGGTCCTTTGAAGAGCAGTACTTC. Translation: CASSLAGRSFEEQYF.